The 14 T cell receptor beta chains listed next were all sequenced from one sample in a study of control samples from healthy donors and cancer patients. Sequencing used immunoSEQ multiplex PCR; TCRdb keeps in-frame clones, though not all of them. Altogether about 84,000 clones are present, roughly nine tenths being singletons, with the ten largest covering roughly 14%. The sequencing input was blood. The source is a young man in good health.

The chain has TRBV5-6 and TRBJ2-1; 8 positions agree with TRBD2. The CDR3 has 16 residues. The V segment lost 4 bases and the J segment 6 bases; nucleotides outside the gene matches: 12. Per germline, CDR1 SGHDT and CDR2 YYEEEE. The CDR3 reads CASSQKPGTSFNEQFF. CDR3 sequence (DNA): TGTGCCAGCAGCCAAAAACCCGGGACTAGTTTCAATGAGCAGTTCTTC.

CDR3 protein: CASSIRDVDYGYTF. The CDR3 DNA reads TGTGCCAGCAGTATCCGGGACGTCGACTATGGCTACACCTTC. V gene TRBV13 combines with J gene TRBJ1-2; tentatively, D is TRBD1 (5 bases). Between the trimmed V and J ends, which lost 6 bases and 3 bases, there was a span of 14 bases. The V gene's germline CDR1 is PRHDT and CDR2 FYEKMQ (reference sequence). This CDR3 is 14 amino acids long.

V is TRBV11-1 and J is TRBJ2-3; a possible D gene is TRBD2 (5 bases). The germline V and J ends were trimmed by 3 bases and 6 bases, with 13 bases remaining between them. Germline V gene data show CDR1 as SGHAT and CDR2 as FQDESV (reference sequence). CDR3 length equals 14 residues. The CDR3 DNA sequence: TGTGCCAGCAGCTTCGGGAAAATATCTGATACGCAGTATTTT. The encoded protein is CASSFGKISDTQYF.

The rearrangement uses TRBV5-1 and TRBJ2-2; the D gene is possibly TRBD1 (6 bases). The V gene's germline CDR1 is SGHRS and CDR2 YFSETQ. V was clipped by 2 bases and J by 4 bases, with 9 bases between them. The CDR3 spans 14 residues. In DNA, the CDR3 is TGCGCCAGCAGCTTAACGGACAGCACCGGGGAGCTGTTTTTT. This translates into CASSLTDSTGELFF.

J is TRBJ1-3 and V is TRBV30; D may be TRBD1 (6 bases). Germline-derived CDR1 and CDR2 are GTSNPN and SVGIG (reference sequence). V shed 0 bases and J shed 0 bases, with 15 bases lying between them. The CDR3 is 17 residues long. The CDR3 coding sequence is TGTGCCTGGAGTGTCGCGGGGGCCCCTGTCTCTGGAAACACCATATATTTT. This gives the protein CAWSVAGAPVSGNTIYF.

The gene calls are TRBV9 and TRBJ1-5; no reliable D call. With 7 bases removed from V and 3 bases from J, the gap between germline ends came to 11 bases. CDR3 length equals 13 residues. Germline lookup yields CDR1 SGDLS and CDR2 YYNGEE. CDR3 loop: CASAASPNQPQHF. Written as DNA, the CDR3 is TGTGCCAGCGCCGCCAGCCCCAATCAGCCCCAGCATTTT.

The chain recombines TRBV2 with TRBJ1-1; 11 positions match TRBD1. The CDR3 is made up of 16 amino acids. The germline V gene has CDR1 SNHLY and CDR2 FYNNEI. The V and J ends lost 8 bases and 0 bases, in that order; junction bases with no gene match: 8. The CDR3, as DNA: TGTGCCAGCCACGGACAGGGGGCTTTCATGAACACTGAAGCTTTCTTT. This translates into CASHGQGAFMNTEAFF.

DNA of the CDR3: TGTGCCAGCAGTTTGCCCGGGACAGGAGCTCCTATCTATGGCTACACCTTC. This sequence encodes CASSLPGTGAPIYGYTF. This chain uses TRBV27 with TRBJ1-2, with 8 bases lining up with TRBD1. The length of the CDR3 is 17 residues. Losses at the gene ends were 3 bases for V and 4 bases for J; bases not matched to a gene: 13. Germline assignment: CDR1 MNHEY and CDR2 SMNVEV (reference sequence).

The chain joins TRBV5-1 to TRBJ2-7, with 9 nucleotides matching TRBD2. The V gene end was trimmed by 4 bases and the J gene end by 2 bases; junction bases not matched to a gene: 7. Germline CDR1 and CDR2: SGHRS and YFSETQ. This CDR3 spans 15 amino acids. The CDR3 DNA reads TGCGCCAGCAGCCTAAGCGGGGGGAATCCCTACGAGCAGTACTTC. Translation: CASSLSGGNPYEQYF.

CDR3 nucleotide sequence: TGTGCCAGCAGCTTAGGGGGGGGGAACACTGAAGCTTTCTTT. As protein: CASSLGGGNTEAFF. The gene calls are TRBV7-6 and TRBJ1-1; TRBD1 is a possible D gene (5 bases). CDR1 is SGHVS, CDR2 FNYEAQ, per germline. Trimming took off 1 base at V and 1 base at J, with 7 bases between the two ends. The length of the CDR3 is 14 residues.

This chain connects TRBV11-1 to TRBJ1-5, with 8 bases fitting TRBD1. The CDR3 is made up of 14 amino acids. J gave up 6 bases and V 4 bases, and 5 bases lay outside the gene matches. Germline CDR1 SGHAT, CDR2 FQDESV (reference sequence). CDR3 loop: CASSSQGAGQPQHF. In DNA, the CDR3 is TGTGCCAGCAGCTCCCAGGGGGCGGGTCAGCCCCAGCATTTT.

The chain links TRBV7-9 to TRBJ2-1; possibly TRBD2 for D (5 bases). The length of the CDR3 is 15 residues. Between the trimmed V and J ends, which lost 1 base and 5 bases, there was a span of 12 bases. Germline-derived CDR1 and CDR2 are SEHNR and FQNEAQ (reference sequence). The CDR3 DNA follows: TGTGCCAGCAGCTTAGTTTTCGGACTCCACAATGAGCAGTTCTTC. This translates into CASSLVFGLHNEQFF.

This clone was observed once. The V call is TRBV6-2 or TRBV6-3, the J call TRBJ1-1; maybe TRBD1 (6 bases). CDR3 size: 18 residues. V was pared by 2 bases and J by 1 base, with 20 bases between. Germline V gene data show CDR1 as MNHEY and CDR2 as SVGEGT. CDR3 loop: CASSYIVQGPFPNTEAFF. CDR3 DNA sequence: TGTGCCAGCAGTTACATAGTCCAGGGGCCGTTCCCGAACACTGAAGCTTTCTTT.

The chain is built from TRBV19 and TRBJ2-7; unclear D gene. The V end was cut by 3 bases, the J end by 3 bases, with 9 bases between. The CDR3 runs 13 residues. The germline V gene encodes CDR1 LNHDA and CDR2 SQIVND (reference sequence). The CDR3 loop is CASSIAGIYEQYF. DNA of the CDR3: TGTGCCAGTAGTATTGCCGGAATCTACGAGCAGTACTTC.